This T cell receptor beta chain was found in a study of control samples from healthy donors and cancer patients. CDR1 and CDR2 from the germline V gene are SGHVS and FNYEAQ. V shed 4 bases, J shed 4 bases, and the junction held 6 bases outside the gene matches. The CDR3 sequence is 15 residues long. The data were produced by immunoSEQ multiplex PCR, yet TCRdb's version contains in-frame clones alone and is incomplete. The data contain some 150,000 clones, under 95% of them singletons. The clonotype comes from a man younger than 35 in good health. The gene calls are TRBV7-6 and TRBJ2-1, with 8 positions matching TRBD2. Material for sequencing was blood. The chain's CDR3 is CASSSTGTSYNEQFF. CDR3 nucleotide sequence: TGTGCCAGCAGCTCAACCGGGACTAGTTACAATGAGCAGTTCTTC.